A single sample is the source of the 18 T cell receptor beta chains below, sequenced in a study of T cells in women clearing cervical HPV infection. Clones were sequenced by immunoSEQ multiplex PCR, and TCRdb holds only the in-frame ones, with some missing. Its table lists roughly 8,300 clones. Material for sequencing was blood buffy coat. The receptors shown here come from a woman between 18 and 70 years old with a cervical HPV16 infection that either progressed to CIN3+ or cleared (not recorded which).

This clone is identified as medium-sized from frequency. The DNA ends 3 residues before the CDR3 does, and the rest of the CDR3 is filled in from the germline J gene. The rearrangement uses TRBV7-2 and TRBJ2-3; 7 bases agree with TRBD2. The CDR3 spans 12 residues. Germline V gene sequence: CDR1 SGHTA, CDR2 FQGNSA. The sequenced part of the CDR3 DNA is TGTGCCAGCAGCTTAGGGGACTACACG. It codes for CASSLGDYT. The entire CDR3 protein is CASSLGDYTQYF. Full variable domain (remainder filled in from reference TRBV7-2 and TRBJ2-3): GAGVSQSPSNKVTEKGKDVELRCDPISGHTALYWYRQSLGQGLEFLIYFQGNSAPDKSGLPSDRFSAERTGGSVSTLTIQRTQQEDSAVYLCASSLGDYTQYFGPGTRLTVL.

CDR3 bases read: TGTGCCGCAGAGGGGATTTCAGGGATTAATTCACCC. Its protein is CAAEGISGINSP. The full CDR3 reads CAAEGISGINSPLHF. V gene TRBV2 combines with J gene TRBJ1-6; possible D gene TRBD1, 5 bases. The DNA ends 3 residues before the CDR3 does, and the rest of the CDR3 is filled in from the germline J gene. This CDR3 is 15 amino acids long. Looked up from germline, CDR1 is SNHLY and CDR2 is FYNNEI. The V gene lost 11 bases and the J gene lost 6 bases, with 20 bases spanning the gap.

The CDR3 spells CSARDSTPGRGYGYTF. Incomplete CDR3 DNA: TGCAGTGCTAGAGACTCCACCCCAGGGAGGGGCTATGGC. The V call is TRBV20-1, the J call TRBJ1-2, with a tentative D call TRBD1 (5 bases). The CDR3 end is not reached by the read, which stops 3 residues before it; the germline J gene fills it in. The germline V gene encodes CDR1 DFQATT and CDR2 SNEGSKA (reference sequence). The CDR3 contains 16 residues. The V end lost 0 bases, the J end lost 4 bases, and 18 bases lay between the germline ends.

A note on this clone: The CDR3 is cut off 3 residues early in the read; its end comes from the germline J gene. The chain carries TRBV11-2 and TRBJ1-6; 8 bases map to TRBD1. CDR3 length: 15 amino acids. V shed 1 base, J shed 9 bases, and the junction held 5 bases outside the gene matches. Germline CDR1 reads SGHAT; CDR2 reads FQNNGV. The DNA read from the CDR3 is TGTGCCAGCAGCTTAGGACAGGGGAGGAGTTCACCC. This codes for CASSLGQGRSSP. The full CDR3 is CASSLGQGRSSPLHF. Full variable domain (remainder filled in from reference TRBV11-2 and TRBJ1-6): EAGVAQSPRYKIIEKRQSVAFWCNPISGHATLYWYQQILGQGPKLLIQFQNNGVVDDSQLPKDRFSAERLKGVDSTLKIQPAKLEDSAVYLCASSLGQGRSSPLHFGNGTRLTVT.

Comments on this clone: The read finishes 3 residues shy of the CDR3 end, and the germline J gene is used to complete it. V is TRBV6-1 and J is TRBJ1-3; D not resolved. The CDR3 spans 15 residues. From germline, CDR1 is MNHNS and CDR2 SASEGT. V lost 1 base and J 4 bases, leaving 11 bases between the germline ends. CDR3 DNA (partial): TGTGCCAGCAGTGAAGTCGGGGAGGCAGGAAACACC. This gives the protein CASSEVGEAGNT. The full CDR3 reads CASSEVGEAGNTIYF.

Concerning this clone itself: Sequencing ends 3 residues short of the CDR3 end; the germline J gene provides the rest. The chain uses TRBV19 and TRBJ1-5; no definite D call. CDR3 size: 14 residues. Trimming removed 5 bases from V and 0 bases from J, with 8 bases in between. Germline V CDR1 and CDR2: LNHDA, SQIVND (reference sequence). The DNA read from the CDR3 is TGTGCCAGTAGTCCCTTATATAGCAATCAGCCC. It is translated as CASSPLYSNQP. The CDR3, in full, reads CASSPLYSNQPQHF. The full variable domain, completed using reference TRBV19 and TRBJ1-5, is DGGITQSPKYLFRKEGQNVTLSCEQNLNHDAMYWYRQDPGQGLRLIYYSQIVNDFQKGDIAEGYSVSREKKESFPLTVTSAQKNPTAFYLCASSPLYSNQPQHFGDGTRLSIL.

Turning to this clone: The read halts 3 residues ahead of the CDR3 end, with the missing end drawn from the germline J gene. This chain uses TRBV7-9 with TRBJ2-7; D may be TRBD1 (5 bases). CDR1 SEHNR and CDR2 FQNEAQ come from the germline V gene (reference sequence). The CDR3 is 14 residues long. The V and J ends lost 0 bases and 6 bases respectively, with 12 bases between them. The part of the CDR3 DNA that was read is TGTGCCAGCAGCTTAGCCCAGGGTATTTCCGAG. It encodes CASSLAQGISE. The whole CDR3 sequence reads CASSLAQGISEQYF. The variable domain in full, completed from reference TRBV7-9 and TRBJ2-7, reads DTGVSQNPRHKITKRGQNVTFRCDPISEHNRLYWYRQTLGQGPEFLTYFQNEAQLEKSRLLSDRFSAERPKGSFSTLEIQRTEQGDSAMYLCASSLAQGISEQYFGPGTRLTVT.

Note on this clone: The read finishes 3 residues shy of the CDR3 end, and the germline J gene is used to complete it. The chain joins TRBV12-3 or TRBV12-4 to TRBJ1-4; the D gene is possibly TRBD1 (6 bases). V was pared by 6 bases and J by 7 bases, with 15 bases between. The CDR3 runs 14 residues. The CDR3 reads CASRVQGLGEKLFF. Incomplete CDR3 DNA: TGTGCCAGCAGAGTACAGGGTTTAGGTGAAAAA.

Partial CDR3 DNA: TGTGCCAGCAGAAACTCCCCAGGGACAGACCAAGAGACC. Its translation is CASRNSPGTDQET. The complete CDR3 reads CASRNSPGTDQETQYF. The chain joins TRBV7-8 to TRBJ2-5, with TRBD1 matching over 7 bases. Read sequence stops 3 residues before the CDR3 end, and the germline J gene provides the missing end. Germline CDR1 SGHVS, CDR2 FQNEAQ. Losses at the gene ends were 6 bases for V and 0 bases for J; bases not matched to a gene: 10. The CDR3 totals 16 residues.

Notes on this clone: The read comes to an end 3 residues before the CDR3 does, leaving the germline J gene to fill in the end. The chain carries TRBV7-9 and TRBJ2-3; D is unclear. Germline V gene lookup returns CDR1 SEHNR and CDR2 FQNEAQ (reference sequence). The CDR3 covers 13 residues. CDR3 residues: CASSFSSVETQYF. The part of the CDR3 DNA that was read is TGTGCCAGCAGCTTTTCATCAGTTGAGACG.

The CDR3 DNA, read in part, is TGTGCCAGCAGCTTACTAGATGAG. Protein sequence: CASSLLDE. Given in full, the CDR3 is CASSLLDEQFF. The chain is built from TRBV11-2 and TRBJ2-1; D is ambiguous. The read halts 3 residues ahead of the CDR3 end, with the missing end drawn from the germline J gene. The CDR3 has 11 residues. The V gene's germline CDR1 is SGHAT and CDR2 FQNNGV. With 2 bases removed from V and 8 bases from J, the gap between germline ends came to 4 bases.

To note about this clone: The CDR3 end falls 3 residues outside the read, so it is completed with the germline J gene. V gene TRBV7-2 combines with J gene TRBJ2-2; D not certain. With 3 bases removed from V and 5 bases from J, the gap between germline ends came to 10 bases. The V gene's germline CDR1 is SGHTA and CDR2 FQGNSA. This CDR3 is 14 amino acids long. The CDR3 DNA, read in part, is TGTGCCAGCAGCTTTCTGAGGTATACCGGGGAG. It yields the protein CASSFLRYTGE. The whole CDR3 sequence reads CASSFLRYTGELFF.

A word on this clone: The CDR3 extends 3 residues past the end of the read, so its final part is completed from the germline J gene. The chain combines TRBV5-1 with TRBJ2-3, with D possibly being TRBD2 (5 bases). Germline CDR1 reads SGHRS; CDR2 reads YFSETQ. Deletions cut 0 bases from V and 8 bases from J, with 13 bases between. The CDR3 is 14 residues long. The CDR3 loop reads CASSLGGLTGTQYF. The CDR3 DNA, read in part, is TGCGCCAGCAGCTTGGGCGGGCTAACGGGTACG.

Comments on this clone: The read terminates 3 residues before the CDR3 end, so the remaining end is supplied by the germline J gene. The gene calls are TRBV7-6 and TRBJ2-3; 11 bases map to TRBD2. CDR3 length: 16 amino acids. Germline V lookup: CDR1 SGHVS, CDR2 FNYEAQ. CDR3 residues: CASSGASGGRQETQYF. The DNA read from the CDR3 is TGTGCCAGCAGCGGAGCTAGCGGGGGGCGGCAAGAGACG.

The DNA read from the CDR3 is TGCGCCAGCAGCCTACTGGGACAGGAGATCCAAGAGACC. Protein product: CASSLLGQEIQET. The complete CDR3 protein is CASSLLGQEIQETQYF. The rearrangement joins TRBV4-1 to TRBJ2-5, with 8 bases fitting TRBD1. The read halts 3 residues ahead of the CDR3 end, with the missing end drawn from the germline J gene. The germline V gene encodes CDR1 MGHRA and CDR2 YSYEKL. This CDR3 region has 16 residues. V lost 4 bases, J lost 1 base, and 8 bases stayed unmatched.

CDR3 bases read: TGCGCCAGCAGCTTTGGCACAACAGGTAACACTGAA. As protein: CASSFGTTGNTE. The complete CDR3 reads CASSFGTTGNTEAFF. The chain combines TRBV5-1 with TRBJ1-1; TRBD1 might be the D (5 bases). The read ends 3 residues early relative to the CDR3; the germline J gene fills the gap. CDR3 length equals 15 residues. Germline values: CDR1 SGHRS, CDR2 YFSETQ. V lost 2 bases and J 2 bases, leaving 13 bases between the germline ends.

Note on this clone: Sequencing ends 3 residues short of the CDR3 end; the germline J gene provides the rest. This chain uses TRBV18 with TRBJ2-3; 7 bases line up with TRBD1. In germline, CDR1 is KGHSH, CDR2 LQKENI. This CDR3 has 16 residues. Incomplete CDR3 DNA: TGTGCCAGCTCATCTAACTTAGGGGGCCGAGGGGAGACG. It codes for CASSSNLGGRGET. The CDR3, in full, reads CASSSNLGGRGETQYF.

By frequency, this clone registers medium-sized. The read terminates 3 residues before the CDR3 end, so the remaining end is supplied by the germline J gene. The genes are TRBV7-2 and TRBJ1-5; 9 bases match TRBD1. V trimming: 5 bases; J trimming: 4 bases; junction bases outside the gene matches: 3. The CDR3 extends over 14 amino acids. The germline V gene encodes CDR1 SGHTA and CDR2 FQGNSA. CDR3 sequence: CASSPTGGNQPQHF. The covered CDR3 bases are TGTGCCAGCAGCCCGACAGGGGGTAATCAGCCC. Filled out from reference TRBV7-2 and TRBJ1-5, the complete variable domain reads GAGVSQSPSNKVTEKGKDVELRCDPISGHTALYWYRQSLGQGLEFLIYFQGNSAPDKSGLPSDRFSAERTGGSVSTLTIQRTQQEDSAVYLCASSPTGGNQPQHFGDGTRLSIL.